The sequence of this T cell receptor (beta chain) was determined in a study of OX40 agonist ivuxolimab in advanced cancers. General study points: Individuals who were partial responders at 0.1-3.0 mg/kg had clonal expansion that ranked among the lowest. Averaged across samples, CD8+ T cells carried more expanded clones than CD4+ did.

Of note for this clone: The target antigen is unknown.

Deletions cut 3 bases from V and 5 bases from J, with 16 bases between. Per germline, CDR1 GTSNPN and CDR2 SVGIG (reference sequence). The CDR3 spans 14 residues. The protocol was immunoSEQ multiplex PCR, while the TCRdb copy is restricted to in-frame clones and leaves out a portion. Of under 100,000 clones detected, 81% appear once; the ten largest clones hold roughly 4.5%. The V and J genes are TRBV30 and TRBJ2-5, with D perhaps matching TRBD1 (5 bases). The clonotype was recovered from an adult with an advanced solid tumor such as melanoma, head and neck, liver or kidney cancer. Sequenced here: CD4+ or CD8+ T cells sorted from blood, sampled in a trial of the OX40 agonist ivuxolimab. In nucleotides, the CDR3 is TGTGCCTGGAGATCAAGGGGAAATTATGAGACCCAGTACTTC. It is translated as CAWRSRGNYETQYF.